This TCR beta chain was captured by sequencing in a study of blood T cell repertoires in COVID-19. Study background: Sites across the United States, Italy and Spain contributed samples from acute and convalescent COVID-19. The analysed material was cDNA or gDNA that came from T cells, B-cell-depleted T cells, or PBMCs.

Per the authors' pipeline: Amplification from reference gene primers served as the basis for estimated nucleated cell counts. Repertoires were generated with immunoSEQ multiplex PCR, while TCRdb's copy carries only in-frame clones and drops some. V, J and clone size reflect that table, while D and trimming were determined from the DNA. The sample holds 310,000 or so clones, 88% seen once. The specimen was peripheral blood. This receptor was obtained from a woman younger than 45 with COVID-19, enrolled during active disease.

CDR3 residues: CATSEAGGSGEQFF. CDR3 sequence (DNA): TGTGCCACCAGTGAAGCAGGGGGCTCTGGTGAGCAGTTCTTC. The chain carries TRBV24-1 and TRBJ2-1; TRBD1 aligns across 8 bases. Trimming at V came to 4 bases and at J to 9 bases, leaving 7 bases not matched to a gene. Germline CDR1 and CDR2: KGHDR and SFDVKD. CDR3 length: 14 amino acids.